A single sample gave rise to the 10 T cell receptor beta chains below, sequenced in a study of blood T cell repertoires in COVID-19. The repertoire was sequenced with immunoSEQ multiplex PCR; TCRdb's copy has only in-frame clones and lacks some. The top ten hold over 9.5% of the sample, which has roughly 180,000 clones, about 81% seen once. Sequencing was done on a sample of peripheral blood. Every receptor here comes from a woman over 75 with COVID-19, enrolled during active disease.

V gene TRBV7-9 combines with J gene TRBJ1-2; 8 nucleotides line up with TRBD1. Germline V gene data show CDR1 as SEHNR and CDR2 as FQNEAQ (reference sequence). The V gene end was trimmed by 1 base and the J gene end by 14 bases; junction bases not matched to a gene: 6. The CDR3 loop spans 12 amino acids. Written as DNA, the CDR3 is TGTGCCAGCAGCTTAGAAAGCAGGGGGCTTACCTTC. This encodes CASSLESRGLTF.

The chain employs TRBV19 and TRBJ2-1; 10 bases agree with TRBD2. Germline CDR1 LNHDA, CDR2 SQIVND (reference sequence). V lost 2 bases and J lost 4; bases outside the gene matches: 5. The CDR3 is 16 amino acids. The CDR3 region is CASSIPSGGLYNEQFF. DNA for the CDR3: TGTGCCAGTAGTATACCTAGCGGGGGACTATACAATGAGCAGTTCTTC.

V is TRBV19 and J is TRBJ1-1, with 9 nucleotides matching TRBD1. The CDR3 is 14 amino acids. The V and J ends lost 4 bases and 10 bases, in that order; junction bases with no gene match: 10. CDR1 and CDR2 from the germline V gene are LNHDA and SQIVND (reference sequence). The CDR3 DNA is TGTGCCAGTAGTACCGACTCCGGGACAGGGAGAGCTTTCTTT. Its protein is CASSTDSGTGRAFF.

The rearrangement uses TRBV28 and TRBJ2-7; D possibly corresponds to TRBD1 (6 bases). V was pared by 5 bases and J by 0 bases, with 11 bases between. The CDR3 sequence is 14 residues long. Germline CDR1 and CDR2: MDHEN and SYDVKM. The CDR3 reads CASSGTLSSYEQYF. CDR3 sequence (DNA): TGTGCCAGCAGTGGGACATTGAGCTCCTACGAGCAGTACTTC.

The chain is built from TRBV19 and TRBJ1-2, with D maybe TRBD1 (6 bases). Germline CDR1 is LNHDA and CDR2 is SQIVND (reference sequence). The germline V and J ends were trimmed by 3 bases and 3 bases, with 11 bases remaining between them. This CDR3 is 14 amino acids long. Written as DNA, the CDR3 is TGTGCCAGTAGTATGCTGGGGGCAGACTATGGCTACACCTTC. Its translation: CASSMLGADYGYTF.

The sample holds one count of this clone. This rearrangement joins TRBV7-2 to TRBJ1-1, with TRBD1 matching 7 bases. Trimming removed 4 bases from V and 5 bases from J; junction bases left unmatched: 4. The CDR3 covers 13 residues. Per germline, CDR1 SGHTA and CDR2 FQGNSA. The CDR3 is CASSYSGGTEAFF. The DNA for the CDR3 is TGTGCCAGCAGCTACTCAGGGGGGACTGAAGCTTTCTTT.

This chain connects TRBV7-6 to TRBJ2-1, with no clear D. Germline-derived CDR1 and CDR2 are SGHVS and FNYEAQ. CDR3 length: 15 residues. The V gene lost 2 bases and the J gene lost 0 bases, with 8 bases spanning the gap. In DNA, the CDR3 is TGTGCCAGCAGCTTACTCCGGAGCTCCTACAATGAGCAGTTCTTC. Translating gives CASSLLRSSYNEQFF.

The rearrangement links TRBV7-2 to TRBJ2-7; weak D call: TRBD2 (5 bases). Trimming cost V 2 bases and J 2 bases, with 13 bases left between them. Germline V gene data show CDR1 as SGHTA and CDR2 as FQGNSA. The length of the CDR3 is 15 residues. The DNA for the CDR3 is TGTGCCAGCAGCTTAAGGGTGGAGCGGACCTACGAGCAGTACTTC. Translating gives CASSLRVERTYEQYF.

The rearrangement uses TRBV20-1 and TRBJ2-7; the D gene is possibly TRBD2 (5 bases). The CDR3 runs to 11 residues. Germline lookup yields CDR1 DFQATT and CDR2 SNEGSKA (reference sequence). The germline V and J ends were trimmed by 3 bases and 2 bases, with 5 bases remaining between them. The chain's CDR3 is CSASGAYEQYF. In DNA form, the CDR3 reads TGCAGTGCTAGCGGGGCCTACGAGCAGTACTTC.

This sequence joins TRBV5-1 and TRBJ2-3, with 9 bases aligning to TRBD1. The trim removed 0 bases at V and 6 bases at J, leaving 5 bases unmatched. This CDR3 comprises 15 residues. Germline V gives CDR1 SGHRS, CDR2 YFSETQ. Here the CDR3 DNA reads TGCGCCAGCAGCTTGGACAGGGGGCTGTCCGATACGCAGTATTTT. Protein sequence: CASSLDRGLSDTQYF.